The 21 T cell receptor beta chains below all came from one sample that was sequenced in a study of beta chain features in type 1 diabetes. Investigators reverse transcribed all isolated RNA, so they sequenced expressed TCRB transcripts. Profiling relied on immunoSEQ multiplex PCR, and the TCRdb table lists in-frame clones only, not all of them. The sample lists under 800,000 clones, roughly 15% seen once, with approximately 0.099% in the top ten. Sequencing input: naive CD4+ T cells from blood. The receptors come from a man between 18 and 35 years old in good health.

This chain connects TRBV27 to TRBJ2-7; 9 bases are a match to TRBD1. V was pared by 7 bases and J by 6 bases, with 13 bases of the junction left unmatched. CDR1 MNHEY and CDR2 SMNVEV come from the germline V gene (reference sequence). The CDR3 consists of 15 residues. The CDR3 DNA is TGTGCCAGCATTCCTAGCTGGGACAGGGCCGTCGAGCAGTACTTC. This encodes CASIPSWDRAVEQYF.

A few counts support this clone. The J gene is TRBJ1-5, the V gene TRBV28; D ambiguous. Germline CDR1 and CDR2: MDHEN and SYDVKM. V was pared by 9 bases and J by 2 bases, with 11 bases between. CDR3 length: 13 residues. This CDR3 reads CASLASGNQPQHF. The CDR3 nucleotides read TGTGCCAGTCTCGCCTCGGGCAATCAGCCCCAGCATTTT.

The rearrangement joins TRBV14 to TRBJ2-1; 7 nucleotides line up with TRBD2. The CDR3 spans 17 residues. In germline, CDR1 is SGHDN, CDR2 FVKESK. J lost 0 bases, V lost 1 base, and 6 bases had no gene match. The CDR3 here is CASSQVFAGVSYNEQFF. Here the CDR3 DNA reads TGTGCCAGCAGCCAAGTGTTTGCGGGGGTCTCCTACAATGAGCAGTTCTTC.

This clone was counted only a few times. The chain couples TRBV20-1 to TRBJ2-1, with 9 nucleotides matching TRBD2. This CDR3 spans 10 amino acids. V trimming: 5 bases; J trimming: 15 bases; junction bases outside the gene matches: 5. Germline values: CDR1 DFQATT, CDR2 SNEGSKA (reference sequence). CDR3 nucleotides: TGCAGTGCTCCCAGCGGGAGGCCGTTCTTC. It encodes CSAPSGRPFF.

This rearrangement joins TRBV5-4 to TRBJ1-2; maybe TRBD1 (6 bases). Germline values: CDR1 SGHNT, CDR2 YYREEE (reference sequence). Trimming left V 1 base short and J 3 bases short, with 10 bases between. This CDR3 is 14 amino acids long. The CDR3 reads CASSLTGPYYGYTF. The DNA of the CDR3 is TGTGCCAGCAGCTTGACAGGGCCGTACTATGGCTACACCTTC.

This clone came up a few times. This chain connects TRBV28 to TRBJ2-1, with a possible D match to TRBD1 (6 bases). This CDR3 has 14 residues. The germline CDR1 and CDR2 sequences are MDHEN and SYDVKM. The germline V and J ends were trimmed by 8 bases and 5 bases, with 16 bases remaining between them. CDR3 loop: CASFVQGSNNEQFF. CDR3 sequence (DNA): TGTGCCAGCTTCGTACAGGGTAGTAACAATGAGCAGTTCTTC.

As regards this clone: This same CDR3 is encoded by further DNA sequences in the sample. This chain uses TRBV28 with TRBJ1-2; D remains ambiguous. There are 12 residues in the CDR3. V dropped 1 base and J dropped 4 bases, with 4 bases sitting between them. Per germline, CDR1 MDHEN and CDR2 SYDVKM. The CDR3 bases are TGTGCCAGCAGTTTATCCAGCTATGGCTACACCTTC. Protein product: CASSLSSYGYTF.

This clone has just a few counts. The chain carries TRBV27 and TRBJ1-1, with D unresolved. V dropped 3 bases and J dropped 3 bases, with 11 bases sitting between them. From germline, CDR1 is MNHEY and CDR2 SMNVEV (reference sequence). The CDR3 has 14 residues. As DNA, the CDR3 is TGTGCCAGCAGTTTTGAGCCGGGATACACTGAAGCTTTCTTT. This codes for CASSFEPGYTEAFF.

This chain connects TRBV4-3 to TRBJ2-1; D unclear. Germline V CDR1 and CDR2: LGHNA, YSLEER. The ends were cut back, 0 bases at V and 3 bases at J, with 9 bases in the middle. The length of the CDR3 is 15 residues. CDR3 coding DNA: TGCGCCAGCAGCCAAGAAGGTTCAAACTACAATGAGCAGTTCTTC. This encodes CASSQEGSNYNEQFF.

This clone was detected only a few times. This sequence joins TRBV9 and TRBJ2-7; D remains ambiguous. This CDR3 region has 14 residues. The germline gives CDR1 SGDLS, CDR2 YYNGEE. The ends were cut back, 4 bases at V and 2 bases at J, with 13 bases in the middle. CDR3: CASSLAVGPYEQYF. CDR3 DNA sequence: TGTGCCAGCAGCCTCGCCGTCGGTCCCTACGAGCAGTACTTC.

The J gene is TRBJ2-3, the V gene TRBV7-9; D not certain. The CDR3 covers 12 residues. V shed 3 bases and J shed 7 bases, with 8 bases lying between them. From germline, CDR1 is SEHNR and CDR2 FQNEAQ (reference sequence). CDR3 DNA sequence: TGTGCCAGCAGCTTGCAATTGAATACGCAGTATTTT. This gives the protein CASSLQLNTQYF.

V gene TRBV6-5 combines with J gene TRBJ2-3; D not resolved. This CDR3 has 11 amino acids. Trimming cost V 9 bases and J 14 bases, with 18 bases left between them. Germline assignment: CDR1 MNHEY and CDR2 SVGAGI. CDR3: CASFQPGRAYF. CDR3 nucleotides: TGTGCCAGTTTCCAACCGGGTCGCGCGTATTTT.

The gene calls are TRBV4-2 and TRBJ2-4, with a tentative D call TRBD1 (5 bases). The germline gives CDR1 LGHNA, CDR2 YNFKEQ. The V gene lost 6 bases and the J gene lost 7 bases, with 16 bases spanning the gap. CDR3 size: 14 residues. The CDR3 sequence is CASSNPGIWNIQYF. Here the CDR3 DNA reads TGTGCCAGCAGTAATCCAGGGATTTGGAACATTCAGTACTTC.

The V gene is TRBV7-6, the J gene TRBJ2-1; 8 positions match TRBD1. Germline loops: CDR1 SGHVS, CDR2 FNYEAQ. Losses at the gene ends were 5 bases for V and 7 bases for J; bases not matched to a gene: 10. This CDR3 region has 15 residues. The chain's CDR3 is CASSPQGAIGNEQFF. The CDR3 DNA follows: TGTGCCAGCAGCCCGCAGGGGGCCATTGGGAATGAGCAGTTCTTC.

The chain links TRBV28 to TRBJ2-1; possible D gene TRBD2, 6 bases. The CDR3 has 15 amino acids. Trimming took off 8 bases at V and 0 bases at J, with 14 bases between the two ends. Germline assignment: CDR1 MDHEN and CDR2 SYDVKM. The CDR3 sequence: CASLGDFPSYNEQFF. The CDR3 bases are TGTGCCAGCTTAGGGGACTTTCCCTCCTACAATGAGCAGTTCTTC.

This clone was seen a few times. The chain has TRBV20-1 and TRBJ2-1; D might be TRBD1 (6 bases). Germline loops: CDR1 DFQATT, CDR2 SNEGSKA (reference sequence). The length of the CDR3 is 11 residues. The germline V and J ends were trimmed by 5 bases and 7 bases, with 9 bases remaining between them. As DNA, the CDR3 is TGCAGTGCTGAGGGGGAAAATGAGCAGTTCTTC. Protein product: CSAEGENEQFF.

In its sample, this clone was seen a few times. V is TRBV6-5 and J is TRBJ1-5; 11 bases fit TRBD1. J gave up 9 bases and V 6 bases, and 10 bases lay outside the gene matches. This CDR3 spans 15 amino acids. Germline CDR1 reads MNHEY; CDR2 reads SVGAGI. The CDR3: CASSPRDRGSRPQHF. The CDR3 nucleotides are TGTGCCAGCAGCCCTAGGGACAGGGGGAGTCGGCCCCAGCATTTT.

A few counts support this clone. The rearrangement joins TRBV25-1 to TRBJ2-5; D unresolved. The J call may be in error: the DNA end matches TRBJ2-7 better. CDR3 length: 15 residues. Germline V CDR1 and CDR2: MGHDK, SYGVNS. The CDR3 DNA follows: TGTGCCAGCAGTGCCAGCTGGGTTTCGTCTTACGAGCAGTACTTC. Translation gives CASSASWVSSYEQYF.

This clone has more than one count but fewer than ten. The chain links TRBV2 to TRBJ1-3; D not resolved. This CDR3 is 13 amino acids long. V lost 6 bases and J 0 bases, leaving 6 bases between the germline ends. CDR1 and CDR2 (germline): SNHLY, FYNNEI. Written as DNA, the CDR3 is TGTGCCAGCAGAGGAGACTCTGGAAACACCATATATTTT. This sequence encodes CASRGDSGNTIYF.

V is TRBV18 and J is TRBJ2-1; no clear D gene. Germline CDR1 is KGHSH and CDR2 is LQKENI. The CDR3 is 16 residues long. V was pared by 3 bases and J by 9 bases, with 21 bases between. The CDR3 sequence: CASSPQQNLPGVEQFF. In DNA form, the CDR3 reads TGTGCCAGCTCACCCCAACAGAATTTACCTGGAGTTGAGCAGTTCTTC.

The V gene is TRBV29-1, the J gene TRBJ1-3; D gene uncertain. V was trimmed by 3 bases and J by 0 bases, leaving 12 bases between them. This CDR3 has 15 amino acids. CDR1 is SQVTM and CDR2 is ANQGSEA in the germline V gene. This CDR3 reads CSVDLRGGSGNTIYF. CDR3 nucleotides: TGCAGCGTTGATCTTCGGGGTGGCTCTGGAAACACCATATATTTT.